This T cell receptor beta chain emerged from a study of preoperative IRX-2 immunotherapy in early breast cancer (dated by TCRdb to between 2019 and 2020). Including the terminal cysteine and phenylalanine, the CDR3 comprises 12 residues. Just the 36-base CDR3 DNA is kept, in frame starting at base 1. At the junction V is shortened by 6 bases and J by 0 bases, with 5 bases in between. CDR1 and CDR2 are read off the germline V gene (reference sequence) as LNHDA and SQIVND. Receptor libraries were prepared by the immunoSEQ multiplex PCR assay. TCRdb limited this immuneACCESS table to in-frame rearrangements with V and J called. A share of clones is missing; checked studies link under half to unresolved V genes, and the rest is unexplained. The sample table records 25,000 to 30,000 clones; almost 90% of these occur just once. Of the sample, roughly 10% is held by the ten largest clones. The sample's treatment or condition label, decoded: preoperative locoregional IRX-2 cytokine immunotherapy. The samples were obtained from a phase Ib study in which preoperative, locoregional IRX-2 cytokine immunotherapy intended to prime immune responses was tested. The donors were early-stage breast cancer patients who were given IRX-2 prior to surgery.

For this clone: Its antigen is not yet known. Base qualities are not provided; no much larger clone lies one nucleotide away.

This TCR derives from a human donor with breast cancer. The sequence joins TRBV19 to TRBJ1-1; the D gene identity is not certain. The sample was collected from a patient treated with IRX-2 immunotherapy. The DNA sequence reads TGTGCCAGTAGCAGGTTGAACACTGAAGCTTTCTTT. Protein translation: CASSRLNTEAFF.